The 18 T cell receptor beta chains listed next were all sequenced from one sample in a study of graft-versus-host responses after intestinal transplantation. Repertoires were generated with immunoSEQ multiplex PCR, while TCRdb's copy carries only in-frame clones and drops some. The sample shows fewer than 15,000 clones, less than 80% of them seen only once. Graft tissue was processed to release intraepithelial and lamina propria lymphocytes. The source material was ileum tissue, sampled 650 to 700 days after intestinal transplantation. The receptors derive from a human patient who received an intestinal transplant, so some T cells may come from the graft donor.

CDR3 sequence (DNA): TGTGCCAGCGGATCGACAGGGCGATTCTCCTACGAGCAGTACTTC. Its translation is CASGSTGRFSYEQYF. The V call is TRBV6-4, the J call TRBJ2-5; 7 bases align to TRBD1. The J call may not be correct, given that the DNA end is closer to TRBJ2-7. CDR3 size: 15 residues. From germline, CDR1 is MRHNA and CDR2 SNTAGT.

The V call is TRBV6-5, the J call TRBJ1-2; the match to TRBD1 covers 10 bases. CDR3 length equals 15 residues. Trimming took 7 bases from V and 1 from J; bases not matched to a gene: 6. Germline assignment: CDR1 MNHEY and CDR2 SVGAGI. The CDR3 protein is CASTTGTGVNYGYTF. The CDR3 DNA is TGTGCCAGCACCACCGGGACAGGGGTTAACTATGGCTACACCTTC.

Remarks on this clone: Other DNA sequences in this specimen translate into the identical CDR3. The chain uses TRBV6-1 and TRBJ1-6; weak D call: TRBD1 (6 bases). The CDR3 loop spans 15 amino acids. V dropped 2 bases and J dropped 10 bases, with 15 bases sitting between them. Germline CDR1 is MNHNS and CDR2 is SASEGT. CDR3 nucleotides: TGTGCCAGCAGTGAAATACAGGGCCTAAGGTCACCCCTCCACTTT. It yields the protein CASSEIQGLRSPLHF.

J is TRBJ1-1 and V is TRBV6-5; D remains ambiguous. This CDR3 is built from 12 residues. Germline assignment: CDR1 MNHEY and CDR2 SVGAGI. V shed 8 bases and J shed 5 bases, with 12 bases lying between them. The CDR3 loop reads CASGAGETEAFF. CDR3 nucleotide sequence: TGTGCCAGCGGAGCCGGGGAAACTGAAGCTTTCTTT.

The genes are TRBV7-2 and TRBJ2-3; TRBD2 agrees at 8 bases. J gave up 2 bases and V 2 bases, and 9 bases lay outside the gene matches. From germline, CDR1 is SGHTA and CDR2 FQGNSA. CDR3 length equals 17 residues. This CDR3 is CASSLTLAGGTTDTQYF. The CDR3 DNA follows: TGTGCCAGCAGCTTAACTTTGGCGGGGGGAACCACAGATACGCAGTATTTT.

The J gene is TRBJ1-1, the V gene TRBV27; 7 bases match TRBD1. CDR1 is MNHEY and CDR2 is SMNVEV in the germline V gene (reference sequence). V was pared by 5 bases and J by 4 bases, with 10 bases of the junction left unmatched. This CDR3 contains 15 residues. The CDR3 loop is CASSTKQGQRTEAFF. The CDR3 nucleotides are TGTGCCAGCAGTACGAAACAGGGGCAGCGCACTGAAGCTTTCTTT.

The chain joins TRBV29-1 to TRBJ2-5, with TRBD2 matching over 8 bases. CDR1 and CDR2 (germline): SQVTM, ANQGSEA. There are 13 residues in the CDR3. V shed 4 bases and J 2 bases; nucleotides not matched to a gene: 3. CDR3 amino acids: CSVAGGLQETQYF. For the CDR3, the DNA is TGCAGCGTTGCGGGGGGGCTTCAAGAGACCCAGTACTTC.

This chain links TRBV7-9 with TRBJ2-3, with TRBD1 matching 7 bases. With 4 bases clipped from V and 4 bases from J, the junction kept 5 bases outside the gene matches. Germline CDR1 is SEHNR and CDR2 is FQNEAQ (reference sequence). This CDR3 is 14 amino acids long. The CDR3 DNA sequence: TGTGCCAGCAGCTCCTACAGGGGTTCAGATACGCAGTATTTT. Its protein product is CASSSYRGSDTQYF.

The rearrangement links TRBV4-1 to TRBJ1-2; 7 bases align to TRBD1. This CDR3 has 15 residues. Germline CDR1 and CDR2: MGHRA and YSYEKL. With 4 bases clipped from V and 4 bases from J, the junction kept 9 bases outside the gene matches. The CDR3 DNA sequence: TGCGCCAGCAGCCCAGAAGGACAGGAGTCCTATGGCTACACCTTC. Translated: CASSPEGQESYGYTF.

The chain joins TRBV7-2 to TRBJ2-3; a possible D gene is TRBD2 (5 bases). The CDR3 spans 12 residues. Germline V gives CDR1 SGHTA, CDR2 FQGNSA. Trimming left V 7 bases short and J 7 bases short, with 12 bases between. DNA of the CDR3: TGTGCCAGCACCTTGGGCGGGTATACGCAGTATTTT. Amino acid sequence: CASTLGGYTQYF.

V is TRBV18 and J is TRBJ2-3; the match to TRBD2 covers 10 bases. Losses at the gene ends were 2 bases for V and 1 base for J; bases not matched to a gene: 6. This CDR3 contains 17 residues. Germline lookup yields CDR1 KGHSH and CDR2 LQKENI. CDR3 protein: CASSPASGGSRTDTQYF. In nucleotides, the CDR3 is TGTGCCAGCTCACCAGCTAGCGGGGGTTCCCGCACAGATACGCAGTATTTT.

This chain uses TRBV12-5 with TRBJ1-5; unclear D gene. Trimming removed 1 base from V and 3 bases from J, with 7 bases in between. Germline CDR1 reads LGHNT; CDR2 reads FRNRAP. The CDR3 spans 14 residues. For the CDR3, the DNA is TGTGCTAGTGGTTTGGACAGCTTCAATCAGCCCCAGCATTTT. This codes for CASGLDSFNQPQHF.

The genes are TRBV27 and TRBJ1-2, with a weak D call TRBD1 (5 bases). V dropped 3 bases and J dropped 4 bases, with 9 bases sitting between them. Germline-derived CDR1 and CDR2 are MNHEY and SMNVEV (reference sequence). The CDR3 spans 13 residues. The CDR3 is CASSLGQLYGYTF. CDR3 sequence (DNA): TGTGCCAGCAGTTTGGGGCAGCTCTATGGCTACACCTTC.

CDR3 region: CASSTGTSIIYARFF. The CDR3 DNA is TGCGCCAGCAGCACCGGGACTAGCATCATATACGCGCGGTTCTTC. This chain links TRBV4-1 with TRBJ2-1, with 9 bases identical to TRBD2. The CDR3 loop spans 15 amino acids. Trimming at V came to 5 bases and at J to 15 bases, leaving 17 bases not matched to a gene. Looked up from germline, CDR1 is MGHRA and CDR2 is YSYEKL.

This chain connects TRBV2 to TRBJ1-2; possibly TRBD1 for D (6 bases). The V gene lost 6 bases and the J gene lost 8 bases, with 16 bases spanning the gap. Germline loops: CDR1 SNHLY, CDR2 FYNNEI. The CDR3 loop spans 13 amino acids. The CDR3: CASSRDAQGGYTF. The CDR3 coding sequence is TGTGCCAGCAGCCGGGACGCCCAGGGGGGCTACACCTTC. The full variable domain, its missing parts supplied by reference TRBV2 and TRBJ1-2, is EPEVTQTPSHQVTQMGQEVILRCVPISNHLYFYWYRQILGQKVEFLVSFYNNEISEKSEIFDDQFSVERPDGSNFTLKIRSTKLEDSAMYFCASSRDAQGGYTFGSGTRLTVV.

A single count supports this clone. The chain joins TRBV2 to TRBJ1-2; the match to TRBD1 covers 8 bases. J gave up 0 bases and V 5 bases, and 5 bases lay outside the gene matches. This CDR3 has 15 amino acids. Germline CDR1 and CDR2: SNHLY and FYNNEI. The DNA for the CDR3 is TGTGCCAGCAGTCCGGACAGGGCCTCTAACTATGGCTACACCTTC. This translates into CASSPDRASNYGYTF.

In this sample, this clone turned up a few times. This chain connects TRBV4-3 to TRBJ2-2, with TRBD2 matching 10 bases. Trimming at V came to 1 base and at J to 6 bases, leaving 2 bases not matched to a gene. CDR3 length: 15 amino acids. Germline CDR1 LGHNA, CDR2 YSLEER. The CDR3 region has the DNA TGCGCCAGCAGCCAAGCAAGCGGGGGGGCCGGGGAGCTGTTTTTT. Its translation is CASSQASGGAGELFF.

This sequence joins TRBV30 and TRBJ1-2; 7 bases line up with TRBD1. The CDR3 is 14 amino acids. The germline gives CDR1 GTSNPN, CDR2 SVGIG (reference sequence). V trimming: 2 bases; J trimming: 6 bases; junction bases outside the gene matches: 9. The CDR3 here is CAWSFWDSSDGYTF. CDR3 DNA sequence: TGTGCCTGGAGTTTTTGGGACAGCTCGGATGGCTACACCTTC.